A selection of T cell receptor beta chains follows, all from one sample in a study of beta chain features in type 1 diabetes. TCRdb's table, derived via immunoSEQ multiplex PCR, lists solely in-frame clones and lacks some. The sample records 400,000 to 550,000 clones, more than 9.5% being singletons. Material for sequencing was naive CD4+ T cells from blood. These receptors all stem from a woman younger than 30 in good health. Each CDR3 is given with its conserved first and last residue. A D gene is named only where the DNA matches it firmly. Clone size is not always given. Where it is, it says once, few, many or a class for expanded clones.

size	D	V	J	CDR3	DNA
few	TRBD1	TRBV25-1	TRBJ2-1	CASSPGQGSYNEQFF	TGTGCCAGCAGTCCCGGACAGGGGAGCTACAATGAGCAGTTCTTC
NA	TRBD1	TRBV7-9	TRBJ2-2	CASSLQGMNTGELFF	TGTGCCAGCAGCCTACAGGGGATGAACACCGGGGAGCTGTTTTTT
few	TRBD2	TRBV2	TRBJ2-3	CASRTPLLADTDTQYF	TGTGCCAGCAGGACTCCGCTACTAGCGGACACAGATACGCAGTATTTT
few	TRBD2	TRBV7-9	TRBJ2-3	CASSLLLRAGRYTQYF	TGTGCCAGCAGCTTACTCCTGAGAGCGGGGAGATATACGCAGTATTTT
few	TRBD1	TRBV7-2	TRBJ2-1	CASSLPRLDRGGSYNEQFF	TGTGCCAGCAGCTTACCACGATTAGACAGGGGAGGCTCCTACAATGAGCAGTTCTTC
few	NA	TRBV4-1	TRBJ1-4	CASSQDWGTNVFF	TGCGCCAGCAGCCAAGATTGGGGGACAAATGTGTTTTTT
NA	NA	TRBV18	TRBJ2-5	CASSAYKQETQYF	TGTGCCAGCTCAGCCTACAAGCAGGAGACCCAGTACTTC
NA	NA	TRBV6-6	TRBJ2-3	CASSITDTQYF	TGTGCCAGCAGTATTACAGATACGCAGTATTTT
few	NA	TRBV5-6	TRBJ2-3	CASSLEAWDTQYF	TGTGCCAGCAGCTTGGAGGCTTGGGATACGCAGTATTTT
few	NA	TRBV6-5	TRBJ1-1	CASSSNLGGTEAFF	TGTGCCAGCAGTTCCAATTTGGGTGGCACTGAAGCTTTCTTT
NA	NA	TRBV2	TRBJ2-5	CASRGGETQYF	TGTGCCAGCCGGGGCGGCGAGACCCAGTACTTC
NA	NA	TRBV7-3	TRBJ2-3	CASSRGFGVADTQYF	TGTGCCAGCAGCCGAGGATTCGGGGTGGCAGATACGCAGTATTTT
NA	TRBD2	TRBV11-1	TRBJ2-1	CASSLRLLAGPYNEQFF	TGTGCCAGCAGCTTAAGGCTCCTAGCGGGACCCTACAATGAGCAGTTCTTC
NA	TRBD2	TRBV9	TRBJ2-7	CASSLTEGLAGAPKYEQYF	TGTGCCAGCAGCCTAACCGAGGGACTAGCGGGAGCCCCTAAGTACGAGCAGTACTTC
NA	TRBD2	TRBV19	TRBJ2-3	CASTSSGGTDTQYF	TGTGCCAGTACCTCTAGCGGGGGCACAGATACGCAGTATTTT
few	NA	TRBV10-3	TRBJ2-5	CAISPDWRETQYF	TGTGCCATCAGTCCGGACTGGAGGGAGACCCAGTACTTC
NA	TRBD1	TRBV2	TRBJ1-1	CASSGQGGTEAFF	TGTGCCAGCTCAGGACAGGGAGGCACTGAAGCTTTCTTT
NA	NA	TRBV5-1	TRBJ1-2	CASSLAAGDYGYTF	TGCGCCAGCAGCTTGGCAGCAGGGGACTATGGCTACACCTTC
few	NA	TRBV7-2	TRBJ1-6	CASSWPGSNSPLHF	TGTGCCAGCAGCTGGCCAGGGAGCAATTCACCCCTCCACTTT
few	NA	TRBV27	TRBJ1-6	CASRSWRGSSYNSPLHF	TGTGCCAGCAGGTCGTGGAGGGGAAGCTCCTATAATTCACCCCTCCACTTT